This T cell receptor (beta chain) was documented in a study of control samples from healthy donors and cancer patients. The CDR3 is made up of 13 amino acids. The germline V gene encodes CDR1 KGHDR and CDR2 SFDVKD. Trimming removed 6 bases at V and 3 bases at J, with 11 bases between. Some clones are missing from TCRdb's copy, which holds only in-frame ones; the method was immunoSEQ multiplex PCR. This table holds roughly 100,000 clones, approximately 90% found once. Sequenced input: blood. This rearrangement joins TRBV24-1 to TRBJ2-7; maybe TRBD1 (5 bases). This clonotype originated in a woman aged 18-35 years in good health. CDR3 residues: CATSTHRLYEQYF. In DNA, the CDR3 is TGTGCCACCAGTACGCACAGGCTCTACGAGCAGTACTTC.